The rows below give T cell receptor beta chains drawn from one sample of a study of OX40 agonist ivuxolimab in advanced cancers. Sequencing used immunoSEQ multiplex PCR; TCRdb keeps in-frame clones, though not all of them. This sample has about 47,000 clones; 80% to 85% occur once, and the top ten carry approximately 20%. This sample comprised CD4+ or CD8+ T cells sorted from blood, obtained in a trial of the OX40 agonist ivuxolimab. Source of these receptors: an adult with an advanced solid tumor such as melanoma, head and neck, liver or kidney cancer. The CDR3 runs from the conserved cysteine through the conserved F or W. Fields, in order: D gene, J gene, clone size, V gene, CDR3 DNA, CDR3 protein. A D gene is named only where the DNA matches it firmly. The size of a clone is reported for some rows only, either as once, few or many, or as a class for expanded clones.

>.|TRBJ1-2|.|TRBV6-1
TGTGCCAGCAGTGAAGTCCCGGGGGTCTATGGCTACACCTTC
CASSEVPGVYGYTF
>TRBD1|TRBJ2-5|.|TRBV28
TGTGCCAGCAGTTTAGTTCCGGGACAGGAAATCCAAGAGACCCAGTACTTC
CASSLVPGQEIQETQYF
>TRBD1|TRBJ1-2|.|TRBV18
TGTGCCAGCTCACCATTCGACAGGGACTATGGCTACACCTTC
CASSPFDRDYGYTF
>.|TRBJ2-5|.|TRBV6-5
TGTGCCAGCAGTTACTTCCTTGACGGGTACGAGACCCAGTACTTC
CASSYFLDGYETQYF
>.|TRBJ2-3|.|TRBV5-4
TGTGCCAGCAGCCCGGAGGGGGGGATGAGCACAGATACGCAGTATTTT
CASSPEGGMSTDTQYF
>.|TRBJ1-1|once|TRBV7-9
TGTGCCAGCAGCTTAGAGTTGAACACTGAAGCTTTCTTT
CASSLELNTEAFF
>.|TRBJ2-1|.|TRBV13
TGTGCCAGCAGCTCGGGACTCTCGAGCTCCTACAATGAGCAGTTCTTC
CASSSGLSSSYNEQFF
>TRBD2|TRBJ2-1|.|TRBV19
TGTGCCAGTAGCTTTTTACTAGCGTATGAGCAGTTCTTC
CASSFLLAYEQFF
>.|TRBJ2-5|.|TRBV5-1
TGCGCCAGCAGCTTGGATAGGAGAGGGGTGTCGGAGACCCAGTACTTC
CASSLDRRGVSETQYF
>.|TRBJ2-1|.|TRBV20-1
TGCAGTGCTAGGGTCAACAATGAGCAGTTCTTC
CSARVNNEQFF